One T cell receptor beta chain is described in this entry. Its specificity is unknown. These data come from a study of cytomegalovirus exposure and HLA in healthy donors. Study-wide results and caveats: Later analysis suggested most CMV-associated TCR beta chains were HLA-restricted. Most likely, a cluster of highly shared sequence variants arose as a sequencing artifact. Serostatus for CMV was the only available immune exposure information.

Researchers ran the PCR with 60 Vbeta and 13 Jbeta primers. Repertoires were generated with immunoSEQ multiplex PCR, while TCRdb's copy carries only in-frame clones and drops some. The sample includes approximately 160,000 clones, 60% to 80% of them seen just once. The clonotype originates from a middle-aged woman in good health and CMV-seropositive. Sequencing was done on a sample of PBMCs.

CDR3 sequence: CASSFLAGPYEQYF. The CDR3 DNA sequence: TGTGCCAGCAGTTTTTTAGCGGGACCCTACGAGCAGTACTTC. The chain is built from TRBV28 and TRBJ2-7, with 8 nucleotides matching TRBD2. The CDR3 runs 14 residues. The germline gives CDR1 MDHEN, CDR2 SYDVKM. V gave up 3 bases and J gave up 2 bases; unmatched junction bases: 3.